These 23 T cell receptor delta chains originate from one sample sequenced in a study of delta chains in infants with herpesvirus infections. Gamma-chain- and delta-chain-specific primers converted PBMC RNA into TCR cDNA. TCRdb processed the RT-PCR reads again with the CATT caller. Of around 1,800 delta-chain clones listed, 6.7% are singletons. The source material was peripheral blood, sampled at time point 1 of longitudinal follow-up. The receptors stem from a human donor who was a Ugandan infant, either HIV-exposed or HIV-unexposed (not recorded which).

By sample fraction, this clone is large. The V and J genes are TRAV29/DV5 and TRDJ2; 12 positions match TRDD3. Germline CDR1 reads NSMFDY; CDR2 reads ISSIKDK. The CDR3 runs 21 residues. CDR3 nucleotide sequence: TGTGCCGGCCTTCCCGCCCTTACTGGGGGATACTTACTTACGGAGAGAGCACAACTCTTCTTT. Translated, it gives CAGLPALTGGYLLTERAQLFF.

This clone is termed medium-sized. The chain employs TRDV1 and TRDJ1; possibly TRDD3 for D (6 bases). Trimming shortened V by 0 bases and J by 1 base, and 18 bases separated the two germline ends. In germline, CDR1 is TSWWSYY, CDR2 QGS. The CDR3 consists of 18 residues. The CDR3 region is CALGELEGTGGLTDKLIF. The DNA for the CDR3 is TGTGCTCTTGGGGAACTGGAGGGGACCGGGGGACTCACCGATAAACTCATCTTT.

In the case of this clone: This is likely an artifact of a read error, given a far larger clone one base away. The chain couples TRDV2 to TRDJ3; 8 bases fit TRDD3. TCRdb supplies no J gene; here it was assigned by aligning the nucleotide sequence to germline. Germline V gives CDR1 GEAIGNYY, CDR2 EKD. The V and J ends lost 3 bases and 0 bases, in that order; junction bases with no gene match: 9. The CDR3 extends over 19 amino acids. The CDR3 loop reads CACDSVLGGSSWDTRQMFF. For the CDR3, the DNA is TGTGCCTGTGACTCCGTACTGGGGGGTAGCTCCTGGGACACCCGACAGATGTTTTTC.

This clone is judged large. The rearrangement joins TRDV2 to TRDJ3; D not resolved. The CDR3 length is 19 residues. The V and J ends lost 0 bases and 0 bases respectively, with 14 bases between them. CDR1 and CDR2 from the germline V gene are GEAIGNYY and EKD. The CDR3 DNA follows: TGTGCCTGTGACACCGGGTTCTCGACCAACTCCTGGGACACCCGACAGATGTTTTTC. Protein product: CACDTGFSTNSWDTRQMFF.

This clone ranks as large (0.1 to 1%). The rearrangement links TRDV1 to TRDJ1, with 12 bases that match TRDD3. The J segment lost 0 bases and the V segment lost 2 bases, leaving 19 bases of the junction unmatched. CDR1 and CDR2 (germline): TSWWSYY, QGS. The CDR3 length is 22 residues. Written as DNA, the CDR3 is TGTGCTCTTGGGGAAGGGGCACTGCCTCTGCTGGGGGATACGCGGTACACCGATAAACTCATCTTT. Translating it yields CALGEGALPLLGDTRYTDKLIF.

In its sample, this clone was seen a few times. The chain has TRAV38-2/DV8 and TRDJ1, with 7 bases identical to TRDD3. The J gene is absent in TCRdb and was assigned here via DNA matching to germline. V lost 2 bases, J lost 0 bases, and 16 bases stayed unmatched. Germline CDR1 and CDR2: TSESDYY and QEAYKQQN. This CDR3 has 19 amino acids. As DNA, the CDR3 is TGTGCTTATAGGAGACCTACGTGGGGGAAGTCTGGTTACACCGATAAACTCATCTTT. It is translated as CAYRRPTWGKSGYTDKLIF.

This clone is termed medium-sized. Here the CDR3 DNA reads TGTGCTCTTGGGGAAAGGTCGCCCACTCCTCCTCTATCTGTTCAGACCACGTTGAATTCTGGACCCCTGATCTTT. Translating it yields CALGERSPTPPLSVQTTLNSGPLIF. The chain uses TRDV1 and TRDJ4, with D unresolved. Per the germline V gene, CDR1 is TSWWSYY and CDR2 is QGS. V gave up 2 bases and J gave up 3 bases, with 46 bases separating them. The CDR3 is 25 amino acids.

The chain uses TRDV1 and TRDJ1; D is perhaps TRDD2 (6 bases). Trimming removed 2 bases from V and 0 bases from J, with 16 bases in between. This CDR3 comprises 17 residues. Per germline, CDR1 TSWWSYY and CDR2 QGS. CDR3 in DNA: TGTGCTCTTGGGGAAATTCCTATCGCCCGGTACACCGATAAACTCATCTTT. It specifies CALGEIPIARYTDKLIF.

This clone was observed a few times. A much larger clone sits a single nucleotide away, making a read error possible. The chain couples TRDV1 to TRDJ1, with TRDD3 matching 7 bases. V lost 3 bases, J lost 0 bases, and 16 bases stayed unmatched. Germline V lookup: CDR1 TSWWSYY, CDR2 QGS. There are 19 residues in the CDR3. The CDR3 here is CALGDGTWGRLGDTDKLIF. The CDR3 region has the DNA TGTGCTCTTGGGGATGGTACTTGGGGTCGTCTGGGGGACACCGATAAACTCATCTTT.

No V segment was called; the J segment is TRDJ1; TRDD3, the D gene given by the table, was not confirmed from the DNA. The CDR3 has 17 amino acids. CDR3 nucleotide sequence: TGTGCTGTTGCCCCTTTCAGGGGGATACGGTGGACCGATAAACTCATCTTT. Translation gives CAVAPFRGIRWTDKLIF.

This clone is large (0.1 to 1%) in the sample. V and J are TRDV1 and TRDJ1; D possibly corresponds to TRDD2 (6 bases). V was trimmed by 0 bases and J by 0 bases, leaving 23 bases between them. Germline lookup yields CDR1 TSWWSYY and CDR2 QGS. The CDR3 is made up of 20 amino acids. DNA for the CDR3: TGTGCTCTTGGGGAACTTCCTACGTTTACCCTGGGCCGTTACACCGATAAACTCATCTTT. Amino acid sequence: CALGELPTFTLGRYTDKLIF.

This CDR3 reads CALGKKVPQGYEADKLIF. In DNA form, the CDR3 reads TGTGCTCTTGGGAAAAAGGTCCCACAGGGATACGAGGCCGATAAACTCATCTTT. V usage is TRDV1 and J usage is TRDJ1; 8 nucleotides line up with TRDD3. The CDR3 length is 18 residues. Trimming cost V 5 bases and J 3 bases; bases outside gene matches: 17. From germline, CDR1 is TSWWSYY and CDR2 QGS.

CDR3 nucleotide sequence: TGTGCTCTGTACTGTCTCTACGGGCTGGGTCACACCGATAAACTCATCTTT. This gives the protein CALYCLYGLGHTDKLIF. The V and J genes are TRDV1 and TRDJ1; a possible D gene is TRDD3 (5 bases). Germline lookup yields CDR1 TSWWSYY and CDR2 QGS. The V and J ends lost 9 bases and 0 bases respectively, with 23 bases between them. This CDR3 contains 17 residues.

This clone counts as medium-sized (0.01 to 0.1%). The limits of the CDR3 on the DNA are not certain, so only TCRdb's listed CDR3 is given. For the J gene the call is TRDJ1; the V gene lacks a call. The CDR3 length is 12 residues, termini included. The CDR3 is CAVAGGTDKLIF.

A few counts support this clone. A much larger clone sits a single nucleotide away, making a read error possible. The V gene is TRDV2, the J gene TRDJ3; 12 positions match TRDD3. The CDR3 extends over 19 amino acids. Germline V gene lookup returns CDR1 GEAIGNYY and CDR2 EKD. V shed 2 bases and J 0 bases; nucleotides not matched to a gene: 4. Here the CDR3 reads CACDKSWGIRSWDTRQMFF. For the CDR3, the DNA is TGTGCCTGTGACAAATCCTGGGGGATACGCTCCTGGGACACCCGACAGATGTTTTTC.

This clone is medium-sized by share. The chain recombines TRDV1 with TRDJ1; 9 bases are a match to TRDD3. The V and J ends lost 0 bases and 2 bases, in that order; junction bases with no gene match: 25. Germline V gene sequence: CDR1 TSWWSYY, CDR2 QGS. CDR3 length equals 23 residues. Here the CDR3 DNA reads TGTGCTCTTGGGGAACTGCCCTTCCTGCGTACGGGGGGATACCGGGGTAGGACCGATAAACTCATCTTT. This codes for CALGELPFLRTGGYRGRTDKLIF.

By share, this clone ranks as medium-sized. This chain links TRAV29/DV5 with TRDJ1, with 8 bases identical to TRDD3. This CDR3 is 16 amino acids long. With 0 bases clipped from V and 0 bases from J, the junction kept 7 bases outside the gene matches. CDR1 is NSMFDY and CDR2 is ISSIKDK in the germline V gene. Written as DNA, the CDR3 is TGTGCAGCAAGCGCGGGTGTACTGGGGGACACCGATAAACTCATCTTT. This encodes CAASAGVLGDTDKLIF.

The chain uses TRAV38-2/DV8 and TRDJ1, with TRDD3 matching 10 bases. TCRdb offers no J gene call, so here the DNA was matched to germline to obtain one. J lost 4 bases, V lost 3 bases, and 21 bases had no gene match. Germline V gene sequence: CDR1 TSESDYY, CDR2 QEAYKQQN. This CDR3 spans 20 amino acids. The CDR3 is CAYRKTLIWGIPLKIDKLIF. The DNA of the CDR3 is TGTGCTTATAGGAAGACCCTCATTTGGGGGATACCTTTAAAGATCGATAAACTCATCTTT.

By share, this clone counts as large. The chain combines TRDV1 with TRDJ1, with D perhaps matching TRDD2 (5 bases). With 5 bases removed from V and 10 bases from J, the gap between germline ends came to 11 bases. The germline CDR1 and CDR2 sequences are TSWWSYY and QGS. The CDR3 loop spans 11 amino acids. The CDR3 sequence is CALGTPFVLIF. In DNA, the CDR3 is TGTGCTCTTGGGACCCCCTTCGTACTCATCTTT.

By share of the sample, this clone is large. Other nucleotide sequences from this sample produce the same CDR3. The CDR3: CALGELEPVNGASPKLIF. In DNA, the CDR3 is TGTGCTCTTGGGGAACTAGAACCCGTCAACGGGGCGTCCCCTAAACTCATCTTT. The chain uses TRDV1 and TRDJ1; D is undetermined. The V gene lost 0 bases and the J gene lost 7 bases, with 24 bases spanning the gap. Germline CDR1 and CDR2: TSWWSYY and QGS. CDR3 length equals 18 residues.

This clone has more than one count but fewer than ten. This chain uses TRDV2 with TRDJ1, with 10 bases fitting TRDD3. Per the germline V gene, CDR1 is GEAIGNYY and CDR2 is EKD. Losses at the gene ends were 3 bases for V and 0 bases for J; bases not matched to a gene: 24. The CDR3 is made up of 22 amino acids. The DNA of the CDR3 is TGTGCCTGTGACGCCAACAACCTTCCTTCCCCGACTGGGGGATTTTACACCGATAAACTCATCTTT. Translation gives CACDANNLPSPTGGFYTDKLIF.

As concerns this clone: This likely stems from a read error, as it lies one base from a far larger clone. The same CDR3 can be traced to other DNA sequences in this sample. This rearrangement joins TRAV29/DV5 to TRDJ3; 9 positions match TRDD3. TCRdb gives no J gene; it was assigned here by matching the DNA to germline. The germline gives CDR1 NSMFDY, CDR2 ISSIKDK. The CDR3 extends over 16 amino acids. The CDR3 sequence: CAASAGIRWDTRQMFF. The CDR3 bases are TGCGCAGCAAGCGCGGGGATACGCTGGGACACCCGACAGATGTTTTTC.

As DNA, the CDR3 is TGTGCTCTTGGGGAAAGCAGGGCCCCTCGGGGGGACAACACCGATAAACTCATCTTT. Translating it yields CALGESRAPRGDNTDKLIF. The chain recombines TRDV1 with TRDJ1, with a possible D match to TRDD3 (6 bases). This CDR3 spans 19 amino acids. Germline values: CDR1 TSWWSYY, CDR2 QGS. With 2 bases removed from V and 0 bases from J, the gap between germline ends came to 22 bases.